These 17 T cell receptor beta chains came from one sample sequenced in a study of T cells after posttransplantation cyclophosphamide. Sequencing used immunoSEQ multiplex PCR; TCRdb keeps in-frame clones, though not all of them. The data hold over 20,000 clones, with roughly 98% observed a single time. The sequenced sample was naive CD8+ T cells sorted from PBMCs. These receptor sequences come from a man aged 35 to 55 in good health, CMV-negative, and a related stem cell transplant donor.

The chain combines TRBV30 with TRBJ2-7, with a tentative D call TRBD1 (5 bases). Trimming cost V 0 bases and J 2 bases, with 8 bases left between them. The length of the CDR3 is 13 residues. From germline, CDR1 is GTSNPN and CDR2 SVGIG (reference sequence). The CDR3 reads CAWSVGAAYEQYF. DNA for the CDR3: TGTGCCTGGAGTGTTGGGGCGGCCTACGAGCAGTACTTC.

This clone appeared once. The chain uses TRBV19 and TRBJ1-5, with TRBD1 matching over 7 bases. Germline V gives CDR1 LNHDA, CDR2 SQIVND (reference sequence). Germline trimming cut 3 bases from V and 9 bases from J; bases unmatched to any gene: 8. The CDR3 consists of 14 residues. The CDR3 is CASSIDRELRPQHF. The DNA for the CDR3 is TGTGCCAGTAGTATCGACAGGGAGCTTAGGCCCCAGCATTTT.

This clone appeared a single time. J is TRBJ2-2 and V is TRBV27, with D perhaps matching TRBD1 (5 bases). From germline, CDR1 is MNHEY and CDR2 SMNVEV (reference sequence). This CDR3 is 16 amino acids long. Trimming took off 2 bases at V and 4 bases at J, with 14 bases between the two ends. This chain's CDR3 is CASSLEGARGTGELFF. CDR3 sequence (DNA): TGTGCCAGCAGTTTAGAAGGGGCTAGGGGCACCGGGGAGCTGTTTTTT.

The V gene is TRBV28, the J gene TRBJ2-3, with TRBD2 matching 8 bases. V lost 4 bases and J lost 5; bases outside the gene matches: 8. The germline V gene has CDR1 MDHEN and CDR2 SYDVKM. The CDR3 consists of 15 residues. The CDR3 DNA sequence: TGTGCCAGCAGTTGGACTAGCATTAGCGGAGATACGCAGTATTTT. Amino acid sequence: CASSWTSISGDTQYF.

V gene TRBV4-1 combines with J gene TRBJ2-7; the match to TRBD2 covers 9 bases. This CDR3 has 15 residues. After removal of 3 bases from V and 2 bases from J, the junction contained 5 bases not matched to a gene. Per germline, CDR1 MGHRA and CDR2 YSYEKL. The CDR3 DNA is TGCGCCAGCAGCCATATAGCGGGAGATCCCTACGAGCAGTACTTC. Encoded protein: CASSHIAGDPYEQYF.

The rearrangement uses TRBV7-2 and TRBJ2-1, with 9 bases fitting TRBD2. Per the germline V gene, CDR1 is SGHTA and CDR2 is FQGNSA. The junction had 4 bases not matched to a gene; V was cut back by 1 base and J by 0 bases. The CDR3 is 17 amino acids. CDR3 nucleotide sequence: TGTGCCAGCAGCTTAGGGCTAGCGGGAAGCTCCTACAATGAGCAGTTCTTC. Its translation: CASSLGLAGSSYNEQFF.

The chain joins TRBV27 to TRBJ2-2; 9 nucleotides line up with TRBD1. This CDR3 comprises 16 residues. CDR1 and CDR2 from the germline V gene are MNHEY and SMNVEV (reference sequence). The V and J ends lost 3 bases and 3 bases, in that order; junction bases with no gene match: 5. The CDR3 here is CASSFATGGYTGELFF. CDR3 sequence (DNA): TGTGCCAGCAGTTTCGCCACAGGGGGCTACACCGGGGAGCTGTTTTTT.

The CDR3 coding sequence is TGTTCATCAGCGGGACAGGGGCACTCTGGGGCCAACGTCCTGACTTTC. Translated: CSSAGQGHSGANVLTF. V and J are TRBV19 and TRBJ2-6; 10 bases fit TRBD1. The length of the CDR3 is 16 residues. CDR1 is LNHDA and CDR2 is SQIVND in the germline V gene (reference sequence).

The chain recombines TRBV7-9 with TRBJ2-1; D is perhaps TRBD1 (7 bases). The V end lost 5 bases, the J end lost 0 bases, and 17 bases lay between the germline ends. The CDR3 length is 17 residues. Germline V gene lookup returns CDR1 SEHNR and CDR2 FQNEAQ (reference sequence). Written as DNA, the CDR3 is TGTGCCAGCAGCGGAGGGGGGACAGCGAGCTCCTACAATGAGCAGTTCTTC. This translates into CASSGGGTASSYNEQFF.

J is TRBJ1-2 and V is TRBV27, with D perhaps matching TRBD1 (5 bases). Between the trimmed V and J ends, which lost 7 bases and 4 bases, there was a span of 16 bases. Germline-derived CDR1 and CDR2 are MNHEY and SMNVEV (reference sequence). This CDR3 region has 14 residues. In DNA, the CDR3 is TGTGCCAGCACCCCGGAACCAGGGCTCTATGGCTACACCTTC. It codes for CASTPEPGLYGYTF.

Worth noting for this clone: One end of the junction fails to match germline, which may point to a read error. The V call is TRBV5-1, the J call TRBJ2-7; 14 bases are a match to TRBD2. Germline assignment: CDR1 SGHRS and CDR2 YFSETQ. This CDR3 comprises 15 residues. The CDR3 coding sequence is TGCGCCAGCAGCGGGGGACTAGCGGGAGCCTACGGGCAGTACTTC. Translated: CASSGGLAGAYGQYF.

The V call is TRBV29-1, the J call TRBJ1-2; D is perhaps TRBD1 (6 bases). The CDR3 sequence is 14 residues long. Germline V lookup: CDR1 SQVTM, CDR2 ANQGSEA. The V end lost 3 bases, the J end lost 5 bases, and 16 bases lay between the germline ends. In DNA, the CDR3 is TGCAGCGTTGACGTGGCAGGGGAAAGTTATGGCTACACCTTC. This sequence encodes CSVDVAGESYGYTF.

The V and J genes are TRBV7-6 and TRBJ2-5; 8 bases line up with TRBD2. V trimming: 5 bases; J trimming: 4 bases; junction bases outside the gene matches: 12. The CDR3 runs 16 residues. Germline V gene sequence: CDR1 SGHVS, CDR2 FNYEAQ. This CDR3 reads CASSRGTRRQLETQYF. Written as DNA, the CDR3 is TGTGCCAGCAGCCGGGGGACTAGGCGTCAATTAGAGACCCAGTACTTC.

This clone was recorded once. The gene calls are TRBV6-5 and TRBJ2-1; 10 bases line up with TRBD2. V shed 7 bases, J shed 5 bases, and the junction held 5 bases outside the gene matches. CDR1 and CDR2 from the germline V gene are MNHEY and SVGAGI. The CDR3 is 14 residues long. In DNA, the CDR3 is TGTGCCAGCAAACCTAGCGGGAGCAACAATGAGCAGTTCTTC. Translated: CASKPSGSNNEQFF.

The chain uses TRBV27 and TRBJ1-5; 8 nucleotides align to TRBD1. The CDR3 runs to 16 residues. Trimming cost V 1 base and J 2 bases; bases outside gene matches: 4. The germline V gene encodes CDR1 MNHEY and CDR2 SMNVEV (reference sequence). The DNA of the CDR3 is TGTGCCAGCAGTTTATTATCGGGACAGGGCAATCAGCCCCAGCATTTT. Protein: CASSLLSGQGNQPQHF.

CDR3 sequence: CASSVGGAGELFF. The CDR3 nucleotides read TGTGCCAGCAGCGTAGGGGGAGCCGGGGAGCTGTTTTTT. The V call is TRBV9, the J call TRBJ2-2; a possible D gene is TRBD2 (5 bases). Germline CDR1 SGDLS, CDR2 YYNGEE. This CDR3 is built from 13 residues. V was clipped by 0 bases and J by 6 bases, with 6 bases between them.

This rearrangement joins TRBV5-8 to TRBJ2-1, with D possibly matching TRBD2 (6 bases). This CDR3 has 16 residues. The V end was cut by 5 bases, the J end by 3 bases, with 18 bases between. CDR1 and CDR2 from the germline V gene are SGHTS and YDEGEE. The CDR3 loop reads CASRGLTSSNYNEQFF. CDR3 in DNA: TGTGCCAGCAGGGGATTGACTAGTTCCAACTACAATGAGCAGTTCTTC.